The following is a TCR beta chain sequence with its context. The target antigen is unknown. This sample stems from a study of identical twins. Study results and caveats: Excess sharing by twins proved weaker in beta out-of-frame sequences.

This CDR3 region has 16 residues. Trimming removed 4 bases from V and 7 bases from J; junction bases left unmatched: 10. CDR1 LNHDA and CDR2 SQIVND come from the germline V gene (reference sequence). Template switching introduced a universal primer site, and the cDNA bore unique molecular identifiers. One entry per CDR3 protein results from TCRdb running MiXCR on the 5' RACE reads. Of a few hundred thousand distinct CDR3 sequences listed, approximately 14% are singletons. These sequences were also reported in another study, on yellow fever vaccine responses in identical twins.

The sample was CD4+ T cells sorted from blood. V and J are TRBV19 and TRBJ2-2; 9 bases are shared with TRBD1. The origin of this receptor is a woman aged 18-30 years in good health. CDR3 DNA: TGTGCCAGTAGTACCCCGACCGGGACAGGGAGCGGGGAGCTGTTTTTT. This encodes CASSTPTGTGSGELFF.